A selection of T cell receptor beta chains follows, all from one sample in a study of blood T cell repertoires in COVID-19. Clones were read by immunoSEQ multiplex PCR, and TCRdb kept only the in-frame ones, dropping some. The sample has 100,000 or so clones, about 85% seen once. Material for sequencing was peripheral blood. Receptor source: a woman in her seventies with active or convalescent COVID-19. Each CDR3 is given with its conserved first and last residue.

V gene	J gene	CDR3 protein
TRBV28	TRBJ2-2	CASSWGQGELFF
TRBV6-6	TRBJ1-2	CASSYTGGNYGYTF
TRBV24-1	TRBJ2-3	CATSDLRRGSNTQYF
TRBV6-5	TRBJ1-2	CASSYNPGPLGGGYTF
TRBV5-1	TRBJ2-1	CASRLAGGTGEQFF
TRBV7-6	TRBJ1-1	CASSLTRTGRPLNTEAFF
TRBV20-1	TRBJ1-6	CSASWETGSSYNSPLHF
TRBV5-4	TRBJ1-1	CASSLQGVWNTEAFF
TRBV15	TRBJ1-2	CATSKDRGIGYGYTF
TRBV11-3	TRBJ2-1	CASSTDRGTYNEQFF
TRBV7-9	TRBJ2-2	CASRQTSGRRTGELFF
TRBV27	TRBJ2-3	CASSLSKGLIGPGTQYF
TRBV19	TRBJ2-1	CASSPRRLAGGSYNEQFF
TRBV10-2	TRBJ1-6	CASRGQGYNSPLHF
TRBV5-1	TRBJ1-5	CASSLGQFSNQPQHF
TRBV27	TRBJ2-2	CASSYRAGDTGELFF
TRBV7-2	TRBJ1-1	CASSLEGQGLRAFF
TRBV4-1	TRBJ1-4	CASSQGRDREVNEKLFF
TRBV9	TRBJ2-1	CASSVALAGDEQFF
TRBV9	TRBJ2-7	CASSEGQGGYEQYF
TRBV14	TRBJ1-2	CASSPRVQVYGYTF
TRBV4-3	TRBJ2-2	CASRDYNTGELFF
TRBV19	TRBJ1-5	CASKDRELALNNQPQHF
TRBV28	TRBJ2-1	CASSRGGSLGNEQFF
TRBV30	TRBJ1-1	CASQVNTEAFF
TRBV15	TRBJ2-7	CATSRDRPSYEQYF
TRBV30	TRBJ1-2	CAWTGTGYGYTF
TRBV6-5	TRBJ2-2	CASPPGVDTGELFF
TRBV28	TRBJ2-3	CASSFWSLGADTQYF
TRBV4-2	TRBJ2-5	CASSQGEQGGTQYF
TRBV5-4	TRBJ1-3	CASSLGGNRGRTGNTIYF
TRBV2	TRBJ2-5	CASNPLAEGETQYF